The next 21 T cell receptor beta chains were all read from a single sample in a study of cytomegalovirus exposure and HLA in healthy donors. The PCR employed 60 Vbeta primers together with 13 Jbeta primers. Sequencing was performed with immunoSEQ multiplex PCR; in TCRdb, only in-frame clones are kept and a portion is missing. The profile covers fewer than 55,000 clones, with around 72% appearing a single time and 22% taken by the ten largest. Material for sequencing was PBMCs. The receptors stem from a woman aged 45 to 65 in good health and CMV-seropositive.

This rearrangement joins TRBV7-9 to TRBJ1-3; weak D call: TRBD1 (5 bases). Per germline, CDR1 SEHNR and CDR2 FQNEAQ (reference sequence). Trimming removed 8 bases from V and 7 bases from J, with 12 bases in between. The CDR3 totals 12 residues. CDR3 residues: CASGGGVNTIYF. CDR3 in DNA: TGTGCCAGCGGCGGAGGGGTGAACACCATATATTTT.

This chain connects TRBV4-3 to TRBJ2-7, with 8 bases that match TRBD1. Per germline, CDR1 LGHNA and CDR2 YSLEER. The CDR3 is 15 amino acids. J was trimmed by 4 bases and V by 0 bases; bases with no gene match: 5. The CDR3 here is CASSQERTGLYEQYF. CDR3 in DNA: TGCGCCAGCAGCCAAGAGAGGACAGGGCTATACGAGCAGTACTTC.

The genes are TRBV2 and TRBJ2-5, with D maybe TRBD2 (7 bases). Germline V gene sequence: CDR1 SNHLY, CDR2 FYNNEI. V gave up 6 bases and J gave up 5 bases, with 16 bases separating them. The CDR3 extends over 14 amino acids. For the CDR3, the DNA is TGTGCCAGCAGAGGGAGGGACATGGGGGAGACCCAGTACTTC. Translating it yields CASRGRDMGETQYF. Complete variable domain (other parts from reference TRBV2 and TRBJ2-5): EPEVTQTPSHQVTQMGQEVILRCVPISNHLYFYWYRQILGQKVEFLVSFYNNEISEKSEIFDDQFSVERPDGSNFTLKIRSTKLEDSAMYFCASRGRDMGETQYFGPGTRLLVL.

Worth noting for this clone: The sample has other DNA sequences that encode this CDR3 too. The chain employs TRBV15 and TRBJ2-3; 12 nucleotides align to TRBD2. CDR1 is LNHNV, CDR2 YYDKDF, per germline (reference sequence). CDR3 size: 17 residues. V dropped 0 bases and J dropped 6; count of bases not matched to a gene: 7. CDR3 bases: TGTGCCACCAGCAGAGAAGTGACTAGCGGGAGTCGGGATACGCAGTATTTT. It is translated as CATSREVTSGSRDTQYF.

In its sample, this clone was seen a few times. This CDR3 reads CASSLADRRVAETQYF. The CDR3 DNA reads as TGCGCCAGCAGCTTGGCGGACAGGCGGGTCGCAGAGACCCAGTACTTC. The chain combines TRBV5-1 with TRBJ2-5; the match to TRBD1 covers 7 bases. Germline trimming cut 0 bases from V and 4 bases from J; bases unmatched to any gene: 9. The CDR3 spans 16 residues. Germline V gives CDR1 SGHRS, CDR2 YFSETQ.

The rearrangement links TRBV2 to TRBJ2-5; unclear D gene. The CDR3 runs 12 residues. The V and J ends lost 4 bases and 7 bases respectively, with 10 bases between them. Germline V gene lookup returns CDR1 SNHLY and CDR2 FYNNEI. CDR3 coding DNA: TGTGCCAGCAGTGTTGATGCCGGGACCCAGTACTTC. As protein: CASSVDAGTQYF.

The gene calls are TRBV9 and TRBJ1-2; 8 bases align to TRBD1. The germline V gene has CDR1 SGDLS and CDR2 YYNGEE. With 7 bases clipped from V and 7 bases from J, the junction kept 0 bases outside the gene matches. The CDR3 spans 10 residues. The CDR3 is CASGQGGYTF. The CDR3 region has the DNA TGTGCCAGCGGACAGGGTGGCTACACCTTC.

This sequence joins TRBV19 and TRBJ2-5; 9 bases are shared with TRBD1. Germline CDR1 LNHDA, CDR2 SQIVND (reference sequence). The CDR3 totals 15 residues. V lost 3 bases and J lost 5; bases outside the gene matches: 7. The CDR3 sequence: CASSIPTGGFETQYF. The CDR3 DNA follows: TGTGCCAGTAGTATCCCGACAGGGGGTTTCGAGACCCAGTACTTC. Combining the CDR3 with reference TRBV19 and TRBJ2-5 gives the whole variable domain DGGITQSPKYLFRKEGQNVTLSCEQNLNHDAMYWYRQDPGQGLRLIYYSQIVNDFQKGDIAEGYSVSREKKESFPLTVTSAQKNPTAFYLCASSIPTGGFETQYFGPGTRLLVL.

The CDR3 DNA reads as TGTGCCAGTAGTATAAAAGGGGCTAGCGGGAGTTTATACAATGAGCAGTTCTTC. This encodes CASSIKGASGSLYNEQFF. V is TRBV19 and J is TRBJ2-1; TRBD2 aligns across 10 bases. The trim removed 2 bases at V and 4 bases at J, leaving 11 bases unmatched. The germline CDR1 and CDR2 sequences are LNHDA and SQIVND (reference sequence). The CDR3 spans 18 residues.

This chain's CDR3 is CASSQSGLANTGELFF. The CDR3 region has the DNA TGTGCCAGCAGCCAATCGGGACTAGCAAACACCGGGGAGCTGTTTTTT. The chain recombines TRBV25-1 with TRBJ2-2, with 9 bases that match TRBD2. CDR1 and CDR2 (germline): MGHDK, SYGVNS. V lost 6 bases, J lost 2 bases, and 7 bases stayed unmatched. This CDR3 has 16 amino acids.

This clone was seen only a few times. The gene calls are TRBV27 and TRBJ1-1; TRBD1 might be the D (6 bases). There are 12 residues in the CDR3. V was shortened by 5 bases and J by 6 bases, with 10 bases between the two germline ends. CDR1 is MNHEY, CDR2 SMNVEV, per germline (reference sequence). The CDR3 DNA sequence: TGTGCCAGCAGTCCCAAGGGGGCTGAAGCTTTCTTT. It specifies CASSPKGAEAFF.

The chain links TRBV7-6 to TRBJ2-7; 7 positions agree with TRBD1. The CDR3 is made up of 15 amino acids. Germline V lookup: CDR1 SGHVS, CDR2 FNYEAQ. The junction had 5 bases not matched to a gene; V was cut back by 1 base and J by 2 bases. The CDR3 reads CASSLEITGAYEQYF. Here the CDR3 DNA reads TGTGCCAGCAGCTTAGAAATTACAGGGGCCTACGAGCAGTACTTC.

The chain is built from TRBV27 and TRBJ2-5; 12 bases are shared with TRBD2. This CDR3 has 17 amino acids. V lost 5 bases to trimming and J lost 5 bases; unmatched junction nucleotides: 12. CDR1 and CDR2 from the germline V gene are MNHEY and SMNVEV (reference sequence). The CDR3 DNA follows: TGTGCCAGCAGTCCGTTACTAGCGGGGGGTATGAGGGAGACCCAGTACTTC. Encoded protein: CASSPLLAGGMRETQYF.

V and J are TRBV2 and TRBJ1-2; the match to TRBD1 covers 7 bases. V gave up 5 bases and J gave up 6 bases; unmatched junction bases: 6. The CDR3 is 13 amino acids. Germline V gives CDR1 SNHLY, CDR2 FYNNEI. CDR3 in amino acids: CASSTHGTDGYTF. The CDR3 DNA is TGTGCCAGCAGTACTCACGGGACAGATGGCTACACCTTC.

Only a few counts were recorded for this clone. The chain recombines TRBV2 with TRBJ2-7; 8 bases map to TRBD1. This CDR3 is built from 15 residues. Per germline, CDR1 SNHLY and CDR2 FYNNEI. The junction had 9 bases not matched to a gene; V was cut back by 1 base and J by 7 bases. CDR3 region: CASSEGRQGLREQYF. DNA for the CDR3: TGTGCCAGCAGTGAAGGGCGACAGGGGTTGAGGGAGCAGTACTTC.

The chain has TRBV7-2 and TRBJ1-3, with 10 bases lining up with TRBD1. CDR1 is SGHTA, CDR2 FQGNSA, per germline. The CDR3 runs 19 residues. V lost 1 base to trimming and J lost 2 bases; unmatched junction nucleotides: 11. The DNA for the CDR3 is TGTGCCAGCAGCTTAGAGGCGCGGGACAGGGGACGCGCTGGAAACACCATATATTTT. Translating it yields CASSLEARDRGRAGNTIYF.

This chain links TRBV7-3 with TRBJ2-3, with 12 bases fitting TRBD2. The trim removed 0 bases at V and 14 bases at J, leaving 6 bases unmatched. Germline values: CDR1 SGHTA, CDR2 FQGTGA. This CDR3 is 14 amino acids long. DNA of the CDR3: TGTGCCAGCAGCTTAACGGCTAGCGGGAGGGTGTGGTATTTT. It is translated as CASSLTASGRVWYF.

The J gene is TRBJ1-6, the V gene TRBV5-5; 10 positions match TRBD1. The CDR3 totals 15 residues. Germline loops: CDR1 SGHKS, CDR2 YYEKEE (reference sequence). V trimming: 3 bases; J trimming: 9 bases; junction bases outside the gene matches: 6. The CDR3 nucleotides read TGTGCCAGCAGCTCCCGGGACAGGGGATTTTCACCCCTCCACTTT. Protein product: CASSSRDRGFSPLHF. Full variable domain (outside the CDR3, taken from reference TRBV5-5 and TRBJ1-6): DAGVTQSPTHLIKTRGQQVTLRCSPISGHKSVSWYQQVLGQGPQFIFQYYEKEERGRGNFPDRFSARQFPNYSSELNVNALLLGDSALYLCASSSRDRGFSPLHFGNGTRLTVT.

The rearrangement joins TRBV4-1 to TRBJ1-2; 10 bases are shared with TRBD1. In germline, CDR1 is MGHRA, CDR2 YSYEKL. This CDR3 spans 16 amino acids. The V gene end was trimmed by 2 bases and the J gene end by 6 bases; junction bases not matched to a gene: 9. This CDR3 is CASSQPGGQGMDGYTF. The CDR3 region has the DNA TGCGCCAGCAGCCAACCCGGGGGACAGGGGATGGATGGCTACACCTTC.

This clone occurred a few times. The chain has TRBV9 and TRBJ2-1, with a possible D match to TRBD2 (5 bases). V lost 2 bases, J lost 8 bases, and 11 bases lay in between. The CDR3 has 13 residues. Germline CDR1 SGDLS, CDR2 YYNGEE. The CDR3 spells CASSVYGRDEQFF. For the CDR3, the DNA is TGTGCCAGCAGCGTGTACGGGCGGGATGAGCAGTTCTTC.

The gene calls are TRBV2 and TRBJ2-5; D perhaps matches TRBD2 (6 bases). The CDR3 runs 17 residues. The V gene's germline CDR1 is SNHLY and CDR2 FYNNEI. V was trimmed by 0 bases and J by 3 bases, leaving 17 bases between them. This CDR3 reads CASSEAWSSGVEETQYF. The CDR3 nucleotides read TGTGCCAGCAGTGAAGCGTGGTCATCGGGGGTGGAAGAGACCCAGTACTTC.